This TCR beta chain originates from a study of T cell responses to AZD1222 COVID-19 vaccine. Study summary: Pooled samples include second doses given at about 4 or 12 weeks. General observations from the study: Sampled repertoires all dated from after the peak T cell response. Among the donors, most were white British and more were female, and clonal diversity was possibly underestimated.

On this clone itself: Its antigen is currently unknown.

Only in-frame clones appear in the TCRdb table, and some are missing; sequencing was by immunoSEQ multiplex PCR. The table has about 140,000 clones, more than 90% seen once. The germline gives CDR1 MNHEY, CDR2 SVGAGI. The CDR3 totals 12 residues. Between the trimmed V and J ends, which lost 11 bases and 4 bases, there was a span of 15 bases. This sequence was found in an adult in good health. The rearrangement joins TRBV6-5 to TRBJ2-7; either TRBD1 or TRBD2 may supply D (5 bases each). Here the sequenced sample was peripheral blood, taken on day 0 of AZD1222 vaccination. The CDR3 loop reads CALENEGYEQYF. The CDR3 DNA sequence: TGTGCCCTGGAGAACGAGGGGTACGAGCAGTACTTC.